The subject of this entry is one TCR beta chain. The data are from a study of blood T cell repertoires in COVID-19. Study as a whole: The United States, Italy and Spain provided the acute and convalescent COVID-19 samples. PBMCs, B-cell-depleted T cells, or T cells were the source of the cDNA or gDNA that made up the material.

In the original workflow: The authors estimated nucleated cell counts from reference gene primer amplification. Profiled with immunoSEQ multiplex PCR; TCRdb holds only in-frame clones, not every one. The V and J calls and clone size are taken from that table; D and trimming were inferred from the DNA. This table has tens of thousands of clones, 88% appearing once. The CDR3 consists of 15 residues. Germline trimming cut 0 bases from V and 3 bases from J; bases unmatched to any gene: 4. CDR1 is LNHNV, CDR2 YYDKDF, per germline (reference sequence). V gene TRBV15 combines with J gene TRBJ2-7; 8 positions agree with TRBD1. Sample: peripheral blood. The TCR comes from an older man with acute or convalescent COVID-19. The CDR3 coding sequence is TGTGCCACCAGCAGAGATGACAGGGGCGACTACGAGCAGTACTTC. This codes for CATSRDDRGDYEQYF.